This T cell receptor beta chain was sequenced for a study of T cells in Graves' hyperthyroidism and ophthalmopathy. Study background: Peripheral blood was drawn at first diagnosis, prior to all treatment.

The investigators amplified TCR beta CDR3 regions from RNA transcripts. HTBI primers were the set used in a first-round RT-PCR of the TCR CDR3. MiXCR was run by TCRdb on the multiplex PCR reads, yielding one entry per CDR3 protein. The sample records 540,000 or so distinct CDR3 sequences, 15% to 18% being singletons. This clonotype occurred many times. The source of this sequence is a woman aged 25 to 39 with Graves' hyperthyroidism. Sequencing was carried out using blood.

In nucleotides, the CDR3 is TGTGCCAGCAGCTTATTATTAGGGAGCCAAGAGACCCAGTACTTC. This gives the protein CASSLLLGSQETQYF. This sequence joins TRBV7-9 and TRBJ2-5, with D possibly matching TRBD2 (5 bases). CDR3 length: 15 amino acids. V dropped 2 bases and J dropped 1 base, with 11 bases sitting between them. In germline, CDR1 is SEHNR, CDR2 FQNEAQ (reference sequence).